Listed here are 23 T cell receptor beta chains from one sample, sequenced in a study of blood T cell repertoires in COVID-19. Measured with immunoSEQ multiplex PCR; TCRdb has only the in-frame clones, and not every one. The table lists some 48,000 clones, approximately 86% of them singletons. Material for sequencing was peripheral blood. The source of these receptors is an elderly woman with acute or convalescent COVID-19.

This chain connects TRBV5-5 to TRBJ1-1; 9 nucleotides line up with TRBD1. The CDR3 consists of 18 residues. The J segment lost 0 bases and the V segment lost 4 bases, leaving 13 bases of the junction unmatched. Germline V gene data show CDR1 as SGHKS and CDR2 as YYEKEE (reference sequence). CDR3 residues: CASSRQQGAVYLNTEAFF. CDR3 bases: TGTGCCAGCAGCCGACAACAGGGGGCCGTATATTTGAACACTGAAGCTTTCTTT.

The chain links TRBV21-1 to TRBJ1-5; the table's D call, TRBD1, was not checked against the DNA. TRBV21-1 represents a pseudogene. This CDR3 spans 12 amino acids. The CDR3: CASNQGNQPQHF. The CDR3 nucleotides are TGTGCCAGCAACCAGGGAAATCAGCCCCAGCATTTT.

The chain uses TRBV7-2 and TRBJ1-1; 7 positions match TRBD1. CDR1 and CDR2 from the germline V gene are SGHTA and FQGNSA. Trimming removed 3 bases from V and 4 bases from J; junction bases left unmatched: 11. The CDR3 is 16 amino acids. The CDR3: CASSLYTDRVGTEAFF. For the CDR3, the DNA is TGTGCCAGCAGCTTGTATACTGACAGGGTAGGCACTGAAGCTTTCTTT. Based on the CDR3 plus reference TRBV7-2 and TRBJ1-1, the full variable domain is GAGVSQSPSNKVTEKGKDVELRCDPISGHTALYWYRQSLGQGLEFLIYFQGNSAPDKSGLPSDRFSAERTGGSVSTLTIQRTQQEDSAVYLCASSLYTDRVGTEAFFGQGTRLTVV.

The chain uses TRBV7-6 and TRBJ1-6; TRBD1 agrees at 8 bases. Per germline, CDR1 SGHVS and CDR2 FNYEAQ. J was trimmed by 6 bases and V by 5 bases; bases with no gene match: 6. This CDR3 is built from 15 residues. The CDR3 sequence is CASSAGGAGNSPLHF. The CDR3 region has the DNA TGTGCCAGCAGCGCAGGGGGCGCGGGTAATTCACCCCTCCACTTT.

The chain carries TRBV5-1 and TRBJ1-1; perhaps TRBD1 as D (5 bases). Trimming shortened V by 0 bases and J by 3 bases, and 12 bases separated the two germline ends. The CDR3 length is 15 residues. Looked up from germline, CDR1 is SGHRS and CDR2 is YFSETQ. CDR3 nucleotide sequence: TGCGCCAGCAGCTTGGAACAGGAAGGGTACACTGAAGCTTTCTTT. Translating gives CASSLEQEGYTEAFF.

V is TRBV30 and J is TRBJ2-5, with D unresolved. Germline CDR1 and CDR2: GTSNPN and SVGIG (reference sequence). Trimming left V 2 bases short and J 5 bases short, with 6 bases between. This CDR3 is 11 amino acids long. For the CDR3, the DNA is TGTGCCTGGAGTCCCGGGGAGACCCAGTACTTC. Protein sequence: CAWSPGETQYF.

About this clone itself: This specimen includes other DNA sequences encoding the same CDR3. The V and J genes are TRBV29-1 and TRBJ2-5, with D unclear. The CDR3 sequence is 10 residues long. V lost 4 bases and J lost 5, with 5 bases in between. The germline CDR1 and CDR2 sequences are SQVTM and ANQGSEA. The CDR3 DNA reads TGCAGCGTTGGTGAGGAGACCCAGTACTTC. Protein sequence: CSVGEETQYF.

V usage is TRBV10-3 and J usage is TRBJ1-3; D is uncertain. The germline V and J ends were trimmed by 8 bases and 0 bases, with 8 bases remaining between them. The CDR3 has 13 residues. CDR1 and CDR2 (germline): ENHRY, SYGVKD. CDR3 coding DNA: TGTGCCATCGCGGCCGACTCTGGAAACACCATATATTTT. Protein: CAIAADSGNTIYF.

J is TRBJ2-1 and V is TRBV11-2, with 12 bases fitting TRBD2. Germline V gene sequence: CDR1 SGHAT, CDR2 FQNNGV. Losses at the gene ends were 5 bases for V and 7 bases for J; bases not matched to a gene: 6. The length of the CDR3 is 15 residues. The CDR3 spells CASSPTSGGSNEQFF. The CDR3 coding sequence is TGTGCCAGCAGCCCGACTAGCGGGGGAAGTAATGAGCAGTTCTTC.

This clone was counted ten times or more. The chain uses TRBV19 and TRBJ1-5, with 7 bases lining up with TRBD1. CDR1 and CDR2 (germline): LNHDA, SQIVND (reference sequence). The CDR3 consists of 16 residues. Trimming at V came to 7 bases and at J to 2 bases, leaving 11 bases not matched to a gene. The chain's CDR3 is CASKGARDPGNQPQHF. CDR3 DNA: TGTGCCAGTAAGGGGGCTCGGGATCCGGGCAATCAGCCCCAGCATTTT.

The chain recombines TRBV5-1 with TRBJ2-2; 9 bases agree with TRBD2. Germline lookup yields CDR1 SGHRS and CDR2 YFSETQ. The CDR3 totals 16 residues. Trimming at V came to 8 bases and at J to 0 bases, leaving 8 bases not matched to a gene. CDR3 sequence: CASAGLAGTNTGELFF. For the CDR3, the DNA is TGCGCCAGTGCCGGGCTAGCGGGGACGAACACCGGGGAGCTGTTTTTT.

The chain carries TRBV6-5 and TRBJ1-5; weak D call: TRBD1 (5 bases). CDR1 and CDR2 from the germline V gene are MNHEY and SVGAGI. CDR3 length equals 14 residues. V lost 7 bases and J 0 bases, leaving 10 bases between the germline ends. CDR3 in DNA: TGTGCCAGCACGGGGGACGGTAGCAATCAGCCCCAGCATTTT. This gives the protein CASTGDGSNQPQHF.

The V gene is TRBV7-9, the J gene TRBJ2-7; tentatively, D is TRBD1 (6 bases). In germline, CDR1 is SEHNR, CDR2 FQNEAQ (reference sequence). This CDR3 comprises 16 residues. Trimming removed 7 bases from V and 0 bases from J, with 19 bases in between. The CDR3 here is CASTTGQFISSYEQYF. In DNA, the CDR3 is TGTGCCAGCACCACCGGACAGTTCATCAGCTCCTACGAGCAGTACTTC. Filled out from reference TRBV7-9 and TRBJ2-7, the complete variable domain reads DTGVSQNPRHKITKRGQNVTFRCDPISEHNRLYWYRQTLGQGPEFLTYFQNEAQLEKSRLLSDRFSAERPKGSFSTLEIQRTEQGDSAMYLCASTTGQFISSYEQYFGPGTRLTVT.

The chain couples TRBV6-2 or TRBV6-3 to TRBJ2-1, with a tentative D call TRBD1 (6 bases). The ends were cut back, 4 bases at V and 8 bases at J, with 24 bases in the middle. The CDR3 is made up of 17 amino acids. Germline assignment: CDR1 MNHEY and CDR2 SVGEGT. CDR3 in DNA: TGTGCCAGCAGTTCCATAACCGGGACACCGGCGACCGATGAGCAGTTCTTC. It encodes CASSSITGTPATDEQFF.

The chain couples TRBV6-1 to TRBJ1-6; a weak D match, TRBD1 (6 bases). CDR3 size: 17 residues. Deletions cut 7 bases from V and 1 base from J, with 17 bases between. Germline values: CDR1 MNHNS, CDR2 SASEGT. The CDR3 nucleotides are TGTGCCAGCATTGATGGACAGTCGTTTTCCTATAATTCACCCCTCCACTTT. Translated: CASIDGQSFSYNSPLHF.

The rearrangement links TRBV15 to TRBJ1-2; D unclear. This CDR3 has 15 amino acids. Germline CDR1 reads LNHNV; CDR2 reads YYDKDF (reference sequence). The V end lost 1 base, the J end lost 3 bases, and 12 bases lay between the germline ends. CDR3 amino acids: CATSRVPTTDYGYTF. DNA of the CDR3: TGTGCCACCAGCAGAGTGCCCACTACTGACTATGGCTACACCTTC.

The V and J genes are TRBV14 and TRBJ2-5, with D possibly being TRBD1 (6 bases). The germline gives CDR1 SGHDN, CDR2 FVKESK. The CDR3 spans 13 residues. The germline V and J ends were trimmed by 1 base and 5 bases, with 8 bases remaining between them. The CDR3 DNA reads TGTGCCAGCAGCCAAGCAGGGGTCGAGACCCAGTACTTC. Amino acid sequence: CASSQAGVETQYF.

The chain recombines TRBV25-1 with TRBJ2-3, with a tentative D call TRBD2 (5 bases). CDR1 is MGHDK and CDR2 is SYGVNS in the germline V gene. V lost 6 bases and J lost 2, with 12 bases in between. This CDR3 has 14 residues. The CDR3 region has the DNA TGTGCCAGCAGGTTGCCGGGGAACACAGATACGCAGTATTTT. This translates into CASRLPGNTDTQYF.

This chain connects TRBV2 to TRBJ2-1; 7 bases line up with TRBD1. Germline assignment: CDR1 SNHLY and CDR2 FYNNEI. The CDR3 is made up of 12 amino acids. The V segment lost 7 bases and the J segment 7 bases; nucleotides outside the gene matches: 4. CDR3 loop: CASTFRGNEQFF. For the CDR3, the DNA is TGTGCCAGCACCTTCAGGGGGAATGAGCAGTTCTTC.

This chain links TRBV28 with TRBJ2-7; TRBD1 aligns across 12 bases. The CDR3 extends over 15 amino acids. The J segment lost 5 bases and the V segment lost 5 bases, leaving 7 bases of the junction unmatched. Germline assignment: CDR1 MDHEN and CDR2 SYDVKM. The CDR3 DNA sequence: TGTGCCAGCAGTCAACCGGGACAGGGGGCCCACGAGCAGTACTTC. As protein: CASSQPGQGAHEQYF. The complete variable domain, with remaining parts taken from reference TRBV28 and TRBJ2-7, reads DVKVTQSSRYLVKRTGEKVFLECVQDMDHENMFWYRQDPGLGLRLIYFSYDVKMKEKGDIPEGYSVSREKKERFSLILESASTNQTSMYLCASSQPGQGAHEQYFGPGTRLTVT.

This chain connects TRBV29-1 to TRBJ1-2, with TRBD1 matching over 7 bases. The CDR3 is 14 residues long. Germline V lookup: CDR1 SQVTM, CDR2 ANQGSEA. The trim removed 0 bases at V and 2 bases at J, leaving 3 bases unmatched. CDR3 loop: CSVEDQGGNYGYTF. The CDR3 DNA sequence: TGCAGCGTTGAAGATCAAGGGGGCAACTATGGCTACACCTTC. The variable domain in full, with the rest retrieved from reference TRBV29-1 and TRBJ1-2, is SAVISQKPSRDICQRGTSLTIQCQVDSQVTMMFWYRQQPGQSLTLIATANQGSEATYESGFVIDKFPISRPNLTFSTLTVSNMSPEDSSIYLCSVEDQGGNYGYTFGSGTRLTVV.

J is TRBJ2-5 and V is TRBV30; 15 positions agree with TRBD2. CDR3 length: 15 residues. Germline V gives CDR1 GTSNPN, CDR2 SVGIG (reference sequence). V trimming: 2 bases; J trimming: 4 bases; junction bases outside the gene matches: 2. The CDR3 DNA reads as TGTGCCTGGAGTACGGGACTAGCGGGGGGAGAGACCCAGTACTTC. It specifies CAWSTGLAGGETQYF.

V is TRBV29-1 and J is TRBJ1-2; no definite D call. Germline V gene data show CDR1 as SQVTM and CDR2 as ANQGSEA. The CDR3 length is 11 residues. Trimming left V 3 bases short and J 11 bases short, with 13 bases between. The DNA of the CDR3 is TGCAGCGTTGATGGCCTTGAGGAATACACCTTC. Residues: CSVDGLEEYTF.